Described below is a single T cell receptor beta chain sequence and its context. The V gene's germline CDR1 is SGHRS and CDR2 YFSETQ. The length of the CDR3 is 13 residues. The V end lost 3 bases, the J end lost 1 base, and 8 bases lay between the germline ends. This sample is drawn from a study of blood T cell repertoires in COVID-19. Study-wide background: T cells, B-cell-depleted T cells, or PBMCs supplied cDNA or gDNA.

In the authors' workflow: Amplifying reference gene primers gave estimates of nucleated cell counts. Sequencing was performed with immunoSEQ multiplex PCR; in TCRdb, only in-frame clones are kept and a portion is missing. The V and J calls and the clone size are those of that table, but D and trimming were determined from the DNA. Among around 400,000 clones listed, more than 70% were seen once. V gene TRBV5-1 combines with J gene TRBJ2-7; D is possibly TRBD1 (6 bases). This receptor was obtained from a man aged 35 to 55 with acute or convalescent COVID-19. Sequencing was carried out using peripheral blood. The CDR3 spells CASSSQGSYEQYF. The CDR3 DNA reads as TGCGCCAGCAGCTCACAGGGTTCCTACGAGCAGTACTTC.